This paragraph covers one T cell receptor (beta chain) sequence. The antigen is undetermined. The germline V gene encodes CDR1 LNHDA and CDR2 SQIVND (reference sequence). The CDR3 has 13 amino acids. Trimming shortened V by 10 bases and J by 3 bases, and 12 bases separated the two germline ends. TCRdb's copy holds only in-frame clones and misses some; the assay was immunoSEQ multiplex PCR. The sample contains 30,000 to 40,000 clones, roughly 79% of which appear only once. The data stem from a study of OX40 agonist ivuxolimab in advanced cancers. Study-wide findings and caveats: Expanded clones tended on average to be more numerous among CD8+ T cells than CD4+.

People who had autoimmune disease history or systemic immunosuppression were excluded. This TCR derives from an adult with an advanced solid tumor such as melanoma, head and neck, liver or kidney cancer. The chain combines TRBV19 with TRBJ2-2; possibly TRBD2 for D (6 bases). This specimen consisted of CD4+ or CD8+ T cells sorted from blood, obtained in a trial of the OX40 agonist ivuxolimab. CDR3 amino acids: CATGSMDTGELFF. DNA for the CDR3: TGTGCCACCGGGAGTATGGACACCGGGGAGCTGTTTTTT.